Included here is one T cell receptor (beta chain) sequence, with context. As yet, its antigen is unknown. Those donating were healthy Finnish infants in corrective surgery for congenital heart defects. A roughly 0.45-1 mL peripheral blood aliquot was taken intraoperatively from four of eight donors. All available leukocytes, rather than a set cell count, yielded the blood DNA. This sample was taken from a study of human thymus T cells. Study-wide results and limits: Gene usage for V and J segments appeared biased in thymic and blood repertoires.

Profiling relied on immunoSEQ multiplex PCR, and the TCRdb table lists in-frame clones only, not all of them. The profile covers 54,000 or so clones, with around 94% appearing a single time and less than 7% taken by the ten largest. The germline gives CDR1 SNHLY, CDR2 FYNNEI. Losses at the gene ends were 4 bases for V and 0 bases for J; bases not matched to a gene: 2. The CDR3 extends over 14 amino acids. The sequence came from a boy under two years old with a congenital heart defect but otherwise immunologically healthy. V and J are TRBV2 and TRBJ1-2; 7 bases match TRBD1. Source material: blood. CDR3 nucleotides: TGTGCCAGCAGTGTACAGGGGTCTAACTATGGCTACACCTTC. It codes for CASSVQGSNYGYTF.